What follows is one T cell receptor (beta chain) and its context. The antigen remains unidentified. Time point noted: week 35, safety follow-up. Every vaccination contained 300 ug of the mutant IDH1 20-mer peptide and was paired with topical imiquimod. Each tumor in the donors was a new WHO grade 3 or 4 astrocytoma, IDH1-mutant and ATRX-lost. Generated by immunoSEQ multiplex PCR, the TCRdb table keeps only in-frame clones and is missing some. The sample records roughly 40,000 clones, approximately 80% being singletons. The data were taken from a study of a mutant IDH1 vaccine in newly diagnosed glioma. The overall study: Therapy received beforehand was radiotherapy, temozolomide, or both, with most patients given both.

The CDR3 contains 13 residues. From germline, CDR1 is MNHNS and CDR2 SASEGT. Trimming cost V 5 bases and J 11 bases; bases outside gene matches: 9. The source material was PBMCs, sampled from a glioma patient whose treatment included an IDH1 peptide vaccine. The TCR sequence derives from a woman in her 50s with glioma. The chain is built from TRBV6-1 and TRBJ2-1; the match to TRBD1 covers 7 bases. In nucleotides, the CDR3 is TGTGCCAGCAGTTCTGACAGGGACCTACAGCAGTTCTTC. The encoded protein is CASSSDRDLQQFF.